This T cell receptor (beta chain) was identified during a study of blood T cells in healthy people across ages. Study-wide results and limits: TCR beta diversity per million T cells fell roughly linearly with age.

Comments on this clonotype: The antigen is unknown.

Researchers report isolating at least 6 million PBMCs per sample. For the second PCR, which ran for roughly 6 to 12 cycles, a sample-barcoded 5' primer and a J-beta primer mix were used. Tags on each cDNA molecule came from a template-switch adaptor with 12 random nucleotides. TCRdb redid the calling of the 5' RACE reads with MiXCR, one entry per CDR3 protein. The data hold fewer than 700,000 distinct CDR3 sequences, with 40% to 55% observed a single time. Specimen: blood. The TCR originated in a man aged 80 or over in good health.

The CDR3 loop is CASSDREPGANVLTF. The CDR3 coding sequence is TGTGCCAGCAGTGATAGGGAACCTGGGGCCAACGTCCTGACTTTC. The rearrangement uses TRBV2 and TRBJ2-6, with D unresolved. V dropped 3 bases and J dropped 2 bases, with 8 bases sitting between them. This CDR3 has 15 amino acids. Germline assignment: CDR1 SNHLY and CDR2 FYNNEI.